The clone carrying this T cell receptor (beta chain) occurred many times. What it recognizes is unknown. This record comes from a study of lung T cells in sarcoidosis with Löfgren's syndrome. General study results and limits: Sarcoidosis antigen recognition was only suggested, antigen unidentified. Versus controls, Löfgren's syndrome patients reportedly showed TRAV12-1 and TRBV2 as most expanded. Multiple Löfgren's syndrome patients reportedly shared TRAV12-1 and TRBV2 CDR3 motifs, suggesting public CD4+ TCRs.

This CDR3 is 14 amino acids long. Germline V gene lookup returns CDR1 SGHKS and CDR2 YYEKEE (reference sequence). V lost 0 bases to trimming and J lost 6 bases, with 13 bases between them. TCRdb recomputed calls from the reads with MiXCR, one row per CDR3 protein. The data hold 9,300 or so distinct CDR3 sequences, with 20% observed a single time. J is TRBJ2-7 and V is TRBV5-5, with D maybe TRBD1 (5 bases). This sequence was found in a human donor with sarcoidosis (Löfgren's syndrome or another form), or a control subject (not recorded which). The sample taken for sequencing was CD4+ T cells from bronchoalveolar lavage. CDR3 amino acids: CASSLADSKGEQYF. In DNA, the CDR3 is TGTGCCAGCAGCTTGGCCGACAGCAAGGGCGAGCAGTACTTC.